This is a list of T cell receptor beta chains from one sample in a study of T cells in Graves' hyperthyroidism and ophthalmopathy. Each CDR3 protein is one row after TCRdb ran MiXCR on the multiplex PCR reads. Among around 380,000 distinct CDR3 sequences, roughly 13% were seen once, and the ten largest hold less than 25%. Sequenced input: blood. The receptors originated from a man aged 25 to 40 with Graves' hyperthyroidism that later progressed to Graves' ophthalmopathy. The CDR3 runs from the conserved cysteine through the conserved F or W. D genes are given only for firm matches. A row's size may be missing; if present it is once, few, many or a size class.

few TRBD2 TRBJ2-5 TRBV24-1 TGTGCCTCATCGACTAGCGGCCTAGAGACCCAGTACTTC CASSTSGLETQYF
- - TRBJ2-4 TRBV4-1 TGCGCCAGCAGTAACCCGACCATAGGAGCCAAAAACATTCAGTACTTC CASSNPTIGAKNIQYF
- - TRBJ2-6 TRBV6-5 TGTGCCAGCGGTCACTCTGGGGCCAACGTCCTGACTTTC CASGHSGANVLTF
many - TRBJ1-1 TRBV28 TGTGCCAGCAGTATCGTAGGACAGCCTTCCACTGAAGCTTTCTTT CASSIVGQPSTEAFF
many - TRBJ1-2 TRBV20-1 TGCAGTGCTAGAGATCCCGGGGGAGAAGGGTATGGCTACACCTTC CSARDPGGEGYGYTF
many TRBD1 TRBJ1-1 TRBV7-9 TGTGCCAGCAGCCCACAGGGGGTGAACACTGAAGCTTTCTTT CASSPQGVNTEAFF
many TRBD1 TRBJ2-7 TRBV7-2 TGTGCCAGCAGCCAGGGACAGGCGGCCTACGAGCAGTACTTC CASSQGQAAYEQYF
- - TRBJ1-5 TRBV6-1 TGTGCCAGCAGTGCGCGAGATAGCAATCAGCCCCAGCATTTT CASSARDSNQPQHF
few - TRBJ2-3 TRBV10-1 TGCGCCAGCAGTGAGTCCGGCACAGATACGCAGTATTTT CASSESGTDTQYF
many TRBD1 TRBJ1-2 TRBV20-1 TGCAGTGCTAGAGCGGGACAGGGCGGCTATGGCTACACCTTC CSARAGQGGYGYTF
- - TRBJ1-4 TRBV20-1 TGCAGTGCTAGAGATGAGGGGATGGAGGAAAAACTGTTTTTT CSARDEGMEEKLFF
many - TRBJ1-5 TRBV30 TGTGCCTGGAACGATGGGGGGCTGGTTCAGCCCCAGCATTTT CAWNDGGLVQPQHF
once TRBD1 TRBJ1-3 TRBV29-1 TGCAGCGTTGAAGAGGGACAGGGGGCGAACGGAAACACCATATATTTT CSVEEGQGANGNTIYF
many TRBD1 TRBJ1-2 TRBV2 TGTGCCAGCAGTGAATACAGGACAGGGAACGAACGGAATGGCTACACCTTC CASSEYRTGNERNGYTF
many - TRBJ1-2 TRBV12-3/TRBV12-4 TGTGCCAGCAGTCCGGGCCTTCTTAACTATGGCTACACCTTC CASSPGLLNYGYTF
few TRBD2 TRBJ2-7 TRBV6-4 TGTGCCAGCAGTGACTCCGGACTAGCGGGGGGCTCCTCCTACGAGCAGTACTTC CASSDSGLAGGSSYEQYF
few - TRBJ1-6 TRBV27 TGTGCCAGCAGTCCATGGGCTGGGGTTAGCTCACCCCTCCACTTT CASSPWAGVSSPLHF
few - TRBJ1-2 TRBV25-1 TGTGCCAGCAGTGCCGGGGGGCAGATCTATGGCTACACCTTC CASSAGGQIYGYTF
many - TRBJ2-2 TRBV20-1 TGCAGTGCTAGTCCCCAGGGACTCAACACCGGGGAGCTGTTTTTT CSASPQGLNTGELFF
many TRBD1 TRBJ2-3 TRBV6-6 TGTGCCAGCAGTTACTCGACAGGGGGCTCGGGCACAGATACGCAGTATTTT CASSYSTGGSGTDTQYF
- - TRBJ2-1 TRBV29-1 TGCAGCGTTGAAGATGGCAGGGGAACCGACAATGAGCAGCTCTTC CSVEDGRGTDNEQLF
many - TRBJ2-1 TRBV7-9 TGTGCCAGCAGCTTAGGCCTCCAAAGTGAGCAGTTCTTC CASSLGLQSEQFF
- - TRBJ2-1 TRBV19 TGTGCCAGTAGTATAGTTACAGGGAGCAATGAGCAGTTCTTC CASSIVTGSNEQFF
many TRBD1 TRBJ2-5 TRBV12-3/TRBV12-4 TGTGCCAGCAGCATAGGGGGCGCGGAAGAGACCCAGTACTTC CASSIGGAEETQYF
many - TRBJ1-3 TRBV5-6 TGTGCCAGCAGCTTAGGAGGAGGTGGAAACACCATATATTTT CASSLGGGGNTIYF
- - TRBJ2-7 TRBV6-1 TGTGCCAGCAGTCCCCTAAACTACGAGCAGTACTTC CASSPLNYEQYF
- TRBD1 TRBJ1-5 TRBV19 TGTGCCAGTAGTCATTACACAGGGGGCGATCAGCCCCAGCATTTT CASSHYTGGDQPQHF
many TRBD1 TRBJ1-1 TRBV12-3/TRBV12-4 TGTGCCAGCAGGGAAACCCCCGGACAGGGGAGAACTGAAGCTTTCTTT CASRETPGQGRTEAFF
many TRBD2 TRBJ2-5 TRBV11-2 TGTGCCAGCAGCTGGACTAGCGTAGAGACCCAGTACTTC CASSWTSVETQYF
few - TRBJ2-7 TRBV6-5 TGTGCCAGCAGTTTCTCTAGGACTGCCGAGCAGTACTTC CASSFSRTAEQYF
few - TRBJ2-2 TRBV7-3 TGTGCCAGCAGCCAATTTGGGGGGGCGCCGAACGGGGAGCTGTTTTTT CASSQFGGAPNGELFF
many - TRBJ1-1 TRBV18 TGTGCCAGCTCAACAGACGGGTCGAACACTGAAGCTTTCTTT CASSTDGSNTEAFF
many - TRBJ1-1 TRBV20-1 TGCAGTGCTCCGGGACACTCGATGAACACTGAAGCTTTCTTT CSAPGHSMNTEAFF
few - TRBJ1-5 TRBV7-6 TGTGCCAGCAGCTTAAATCCGATCAATCAGCCCCAGCATTTT CASSLNPINQPQHF
many TRBD1 TRBJ1-5 TRBV3-1 TGTGCCAGCAGCCAAGCTATCGGGACAGGGGCGAATCAGCCCCAGCATTTT CASSQAIGTGANQPQHF
- - TRBJ2-7 TRBV9 TGTGCCAGCAGCGCGGGGGACAGTACCGCCTACGAGCAGTACTTC CASSAGDSTAYEQYF
many - TRBJ1-5 TRBV27 TGTGCCAGCAGTTTAGGGATTGGGGTTGGTCAGCCCCAGCATTTT CASSLGIGVGQPQHF
many - TRBJ2-7 TRBV12-3/TRBV12-4 TGTGCCAGCAGATTCGGTGGGGGAAGCTCCTACGAGCAGTACTTC CASRFGGGSSYEQYF
- TRBD2 TRBJ2-3 TRBV10-3 TGTGCCATCAGCCGCGGGGGGCCTGAAATACCACTTACGGGTACGCAGTATTTT CAISRGGPEIPLTGTQYF
- - TRBJ1-1 TRBV7-9 TGTGCCAGCAGCCCGGGACACGATAACACTGAAGCTTTCTTT CASSPGHDNTEAFF
- - TRBJ2-3 TRBV4-1 TGCGCCAGCAGCCAAGCCCCGGGTGGTACGCAGTATTTT CASSQAPGGTQYF
- TRBD2 TRBJ2-1 TRBV19 TGTGCCAGTAGTATAATCGGGGGGGAGCAGTTCTTC CASSIIGGEQFF
- - TRBJ1-3 TRBV18 TGTGCCAGCTCACCGACAGCGACTGGAAACACCATATATTTT CASSPTATGNTIYF
few - TRBJ1-4 TRBV20-1 TGCAGTGCTAGACCGGAAGACTCCAATGAAAAACTGTTTTTT CSARPEDSNEKLFF
many TRBD2 TRBJ2-7 TRBV20-1 TGCAGTGCAAGGGACTATCGTAGCGTGATAGAGCAGTACTTC CSARDYRSVIEQYF
many - TRBJ1-5 TRBV4-1 TGCGCCAGCAGCCCCGCAGGGAACCATCAGCCCCAGCATTTT CASSPAGNHQPQHF
- - TRBJ2-1 TRBV29-1 TGCAGCGTTGAAGATCTGAGGGGGGCCAATGAGCAGTTCTTC CSVEDLRGANEQFF
few - TRBJ1-5 TRBV12-5 TGTGCTAGTGGTTCAAGGATGACCAATCAGCCCCAGCATTTT CASGSRMTNQPQHF
- - TRBJ1-2 TRBV12-3/TRBV12-4 TGTGCCAGCTACCTAGGGTTGGGTGGCTACACCTTC CASYLGLGGYTF
few - TRBJ2-2 TRBV5-1 TGCGCCAGCAGCTTGGATAGCTGGACCGGGGAGCTGTTTTTT CASSLDSWTGELFF
many - TRBJ2-6 TRBV5-5 TGTGCCAGCAGCTTGGGACAGTCTGGGGCCAACGTCCTGACTTTC CASSLGQSGANVLTF
many - TRBJ1-2 TRBV5-1 TGCGCCAGCAGCTCCGACAGGATGGGCTATGGCTACACCTTC CASSSDRMGYGYTF
many - TRBJ1-1 TRBV20-1 TGCAGTGCCGCACTGAACACTGAAGCTTTCTTT CSAALNTEAFF
many - TRBJ2-5 TRBV12-3/TRBV12-4 TGTGCCAGCAGTTTACAGGGAACAGAGACCCAGTACTTC CASSLQGTETQYF
many - TRBJ1-5 TRBV12-3/TRBV12-4 TGTGCCAGCAGTTTTGGTCGGAGGGTCCAGCCCCAGCATTTT CASSFGRRVQPQHF
- - TRBJ2-2 TRBV6-5 TGTGCCAGCAGTTACTCTGCAGCCGGGGAGCTGTTTTTT CASSYSAAGELFF
few - TRBJ2-1 TRBV27 TGTGCCAGCTCGCCCGGGGCAGCTTACAATGAGCAGTTCTTC CASSPGAAYNEQFF
- - TRBJ2-5 TRBV30 TGTGCCTGGAGTGTAAACAGGGTAGAGACCCAGTACTTC CAWSVNRVETQYF